Listed here is a single T cell receptor (beta chain). This clone was found a few times. The antigen this receptor binds is unknown. The sample holds no much larger clone one base away, and base qualities are not on file. V is cut back by 0 bases and J by 9 bases, with 12 bases in the junction unmatched. Taken from cysteine to phenylalanine, the CDR3 has 17 residues. The read is trimmed to its CDR3 DNA, 51 bases read in frame from base 1. Whole blood was collected in K2EDTA tubes by collaborating institutions according to the institutions' own protocols. For TCRbeta analysis, collaborators shipped samples in one of three forms: frozen whole blood, isolated PBMCs, or DNA extracted from either of those sample types. The entry originates in a study of blood T cell repertoires in COVID-19 (dated by TCRdb to the early 2020s). Study-wide context: Samples from collaborators originated in the United States, Italy and Spain and spanned both the acute and convalescent phases of COVID-19. The prospective study material was composed of cDNA or gDNA derived from T cells, B-cell-depleted T cells, or PBMCs. Subjects who had been exposed to COVID-19, were actively infected with it, or had recovered from it provided the deeply sampled blood TCRbeta repertoires that made up the dataset. The repertoires were made available in a free public database intended to serve as a resource for research on the immune response to SARS-CoV-2. Samples came from the ongoing ImmuneRACE study (first 160 participants) plus 1,254 subjects from 6 global collaborators. The sample metadata nearly always contained a de-identified subject ID, COVID-19 status, age in years and sex. HLA class I and class II types, where available, came from metadata supplied by the sample provider rather than from assay-based typing. Overall study results and their limits: Clinical and demographic metadata were provided uncurated, with the amount varying by source and participant.

The immunoSEQ Assay, a bias-controlled multiplex PCR, was used to amplify TCRbeta CDR3 regions from genomic DNA. In the paper's pipeline: Within the assay, amplification of reference gene primers was used to estimate how many nucleated cells each sample contained. To quantify the absolute abundance of each unique TCRbeta CDR3 rearrangement, sequence reads were collapsed and filtered. Productive Simpson clonality was computed per sample as the square root of Simpson's diversity index over productive rearrangements. The source is immuneACCESS, and TCRdb retained only in-frame sequences with V and J called. Part of the clones is not carried over; for the studies checked, unresolved V genes explain less than half of this, and the remainder is unexplained. V and J calls plus clone size are reproduced from that table; the DNA served to infer D and trimming. For this sample there are tens of thousands of clones; 80% to 85% appear just once. Roughly 4.7% of the sample goes to the ten largest clones.

The sequencing input was peripheral blood. The TCR sequence derives from a woman in her sixties or seventies with acute or convalescent COVID-19. This sequence uses TRBV5-3 and TRBJ1-6, with 7 central nucleotides matching TRBD1. TRBV5-3 is sorted into the ORF group, with uncertain function. For the CDR3, the sequence is CARSLEGAGGSCSPLHF. The DNA sequence is given as TGTGCCAGAAGCTTGGAAGGGGCAGGGGGTAGTTGTTCACCCCTCCACTTT.